A selection of T cell receptor beta chains follows, all from one sample in a study of blood T cell repertoires in COVID-19. TCRdb keeps only in-frame clones here, not all; method: immunoSEQ multiplex PCR. The sample lists roughly 380,000 clones, approximately 77% occurring once. Sequencing used peripheral blood. These receptors originate from a human donor with acute or convalescent COVID-19. The donor label of this sample is uncertain. Both conserved end residues are trimmed from each CDR3. Clone size is stated in some rows and not others, as once, few, many or a class when expanded.

size,V,CDR3
.,TRBV3-1/TRBV3-2,ASSQETWDRVQPQH
.,TRBV5-5,ASSLGIQGHSGNTIY
once,TRBV30,AWSTFGEKLF
.,TRBV5-4,ASSGNRGTPGEQY
.,TRBV6-5,ASRVFWDRGAPLH
once,TRBV27,ASSPLWTGGGTQY
.,TRBV3-1/TRBV3-2,ASSRDRVDTEAF
.,TRBV12-3/TRBV12-4,ASSRQGFSPLH
.,TRBV7-9,ASSLATGFGGYT
.,TRBV7-8,ASSLTGGLADRVSQY
.,TRBV6-5,ASSYRGDNTEAF
.,TRBV5-4,ASSPEGPARSYEQY
.,TRBV3-1/TRBV3-2,ASSQEGGVGYNSPLH
.,TRBV4-2,ASSPLAVSYNEQF
.,TRBV12-3/TRBV12-4,ASAPGEPDTQY
.,TRBV6-5,ASKGRSSYNEQF
.,TRBV2,ASRAQAHSGNTIY
.,TRBV4-2,ASSQDLDLEGHGGEKLF
.,TRBV11-2,ASSLNRGGPNEQF
.,TRBV11-2,ASSARRDREGGYT
.,TRBV11-2,ASSLRPRDMLNTEAF
.,TRBV11-2,ASSLVSEQF
.,TRBV5-4,ASSLRTSGGSRDTQY
.,TRBV6-1,ASSEAVTSGGGYTDTQY
.,TRBV6-5,ASSLQGITEAF
few,TRBV29-1,SAGGVSSGNTIY
.,TRBV18,ASSPQTWDRAMNTEAF
.,TRBV6-1,ASSEPYRGLGTEAF
.,TRBV28,ASSPGGVTEAF
.,TRBV4-1,ASSQFRYGYT
.,TRBV9,ASSVSGQRGEQF
.,TRBV5-1,ASSPYGTGTYGYT
once,TRBV2,ASRMGQASYEQY
.,TRBV15,ATSRSSATNEKLF
.,TRBV6-7,ASRSPPGQGMNTEAF
.,TRBV24-1,ATSDSDRTDTQY
.,TRBV5-6,ASSLADRSNGYT
few,TRBV28,ASRTTGGASYEQY
.,TRBV14,ASSRDRGTEAF
.,TRBV30,AWIGFGNTIY
.,TRBV28,ASGTAYGYT
.,TRBV28,ASSFIRSEKLF
once,TRBV7-9,ASSPPHAWPRF
.,TRBV19,ASSSGTGDYYGYT
.,TRBV18,ASSPPTRADRGRRTEAF
once,TRBV10-3,AISTGPNTEAF
.,TRBV30,AWSVPPQTDYYT
.,TRBV7-9,ASSLGPTNTGELF
.,TRBV2,ASSAWQARSYEQY
.,TRBV11-2,ASSPNYGYT
.,TRBV2,ASSEEVGLASYEQY
few,TRBV29-1,SVQTFAGTGPGELF
few,TRBV28,ASSREGRGPYNEQF
.,TRBV2,ASTVEGLAQETQY
.,TRBV29-1,SVGTGRTNTEAF